The rows below give T cell receptor beta chains drawn from one sample of a study of blood T cell repertoires in COVID-19. Clones were sequenced by immunoSEQ multiplex PCR, and TCRdb holds only the in-frame ones, with some missing. Here the sample spans around 430,000 clones, around nine tenths being singletons. The source material was PBMCs or T cells enriched from blood (not recorded which). Every receptor here comes from a woman aged 45 to 65 who had recovered from COVID-19. CDR3s include the opening cysteine and the closing phenylalanine or tryptophan. D genes are given only for firm matches. Expanded clones are given a class, and other clones once, few, many or no size at all.

J gene,V gene,clone size,D gene,CDR3 protein,CDR3 DNA
TRBJ2-3,TRBV9,-,-,CASSDRGSTDTQYF,TGTGCCAGCAGTGATAGGGGTAGCACAGATACGCAGTATTTT
TRBJ1-1,TRBV2,-,-,CASSEGGVTEAFF,TGTGCCAGCAGTGAAGGCGGGGTTACTGAAGCTTTCTTT
TRBJ2-1,TRBV4-1,-,-,CASSQEGDYEQFF,TGCGCCAGCAGCCAAGAAGGAGACTATGAGCAGTTCTTC
TRBJ1-1,TRBV7-9,-,TRBD1,CASSTPRQGMDTEAFF,TGTGCCAGCAGCACCCCTCGACAGGGGATGGACACTGAAGCTTTCTTT
TRBJ2-7,TRBV29-1,-,TRBD2,CSVTGGAGNEQYF,TGCAGCGTCACCGGGGGGGCCGGGAACGAGCAGTACTTC
TRBJ1-2,TRBV19,-,-,CASSRGDPYGYTF,TGTGCCAGTAGTAGGGGGGACCCTTATGGCTACACCTTC
TRBJ2-3,TRBV19,-,TRBD1,CASSMVTGGRTDTQYF,TGTGCCAGTAGTATGGTAACAGGGGGGCGCACAGATACGCAGTATTTT
TRBJ2-1,TRBV9,-,-,CASSVAPPGVSLYNEQFF,TGTGCCAGCAGCGTAGCCCCTCCGGGGGTCTCGCTTTACAATGAGCAGTTCTTC
TRBJ2-3,TRBV9,-,TRBD2,CASSKSGGVVTDTQYF,TGTGCCAGCAGTAAGAGCGGGGGGGTTGTAACAGATACGCAGTATTTT
TRBJ2-7,TRBV4-3,few,-,CASSQGGTGRLDEQYF,TGCGCCAGCAGCCAAGGGGGGACGGGGAGGTTAGACGAGCAGTACTTC
TRBJ2-1,TRBV9,-,TRBD2,CASSVGPGGDGYNEQFF,TGTGCCAGCAGCGTAGGTCCCGGGGGGGATGGATACAATGAGCAGTTCTTC
TRBJ1-1,TRBV10-2,-,-,CASSESWGVFSEAFF,TGCGCCAGCAGTGAGTCGTGGGGGGTTTTCTCTGAAGCTTTCTTT
TRBJ1-5,TRBV11-2,-,TRBD1,CASSLDRGNQPQHF,TGTGCCAGCAGTCTTGACAGGGGCAATCAGCCCCAGCATTTT
TRBJ2-1,TRBV14,-,TRBD1,CASSSPRGRVYNEQFF,TGTGCCAGCAGCTCCCCCAGGGGGCGCGTCTACAATGAGCAGTTCTTC
TRBJ1-1,TRBV5-1,-,-,CASSLQQNTEAFF,TGCGCCAGCAGCCTACAGCAGAACACTGAAGCTTTCTTT
TRBJ1-2,TRBV6-1,-,TRBD1,CASREGQGAGGGYTF,TGTGCCAGCAGAGAAGGACAGGGGGCGGGAGGGGGCTACACCTTC
TRBJ1-5,TRBV30,-,TRBD1,CAWSEGDSSNQPQHF,TGTGCCTGGAGTGAAGGGGACAGTAGCAATCAGCCCCAGCATTTT
TRBJ1-6,TRBV19,-,-,CASGNNSPLHF,TGTGCCAGCGGGAATAATTCACCCCTCCACTTT
TRBJ2-3,TRBV7-8,-,TRBD2,CASSLGAPILAGAGNTDTQYF,TGTGCCAGCAGCTTAGGGGCCCCAATCCTAGCGGGGGCCGGGAACACAGATACGCAGTATTTT
TRBJ1-2,TRBV2,-,-,CASTSGKGRGYTF,TGTGCCAGCACCTCTGGGAAGGGGCGAGGCTACACCTTC
TRBJ1-1,TRBV27,once,TRBD1,CASSLTDRVFTEAFF,TGTGCCAGCAGTTTGACTGACAGGGTGTTCACTGAAGCTTTCTTT
TRBJ2-3,TRBV2,-,-,CASSEGSRGADTQYF,TGTGCCAGCAGTGAAGGTAGTAGGGGTGCCGATACGCAGTATTTT
TRBJ1-1,TRBV7-2,-,-,CASSLRGGALNTEAFF,TGTGCCAGCAGCTTACGGGGGGGCGCTCTTAACACTGAAGCTTTCTTT
TRBJ2-3,TRBV5-1,-,TRBD1,CASRPQTGSADTQYF,TGCGCCAGCAGACCCCAGACAGGGAGCGCAGATACGCAGTATTTT